This TCR beta chain was obtained from a study of T cell changes during pregnancy in multiple sclerosis. The method was immunoSEQ multiplex PCR; TCRdb's version includes in-frame clones alone and lacks a portion of them. The sample holds under 20,000 clones; around 85% are singletons and the top ten take over 8.5%. The table lists this clone with a few counts. The CDR3 totals 15 residues. Germline V CDR1 and CDR2: MNHEY, SMNVEV (reference sequence). J was trimmed by 5 bases and V by 3 bases; bases with no gene match: 9. The chain recombines TRBV27 with TRBJ2-7; 8 nucleotides agree with TRBD2. The starting material was CD8+ T cells from peripheral blood mononuclear cells, obtained after pregnancy. The receptor was derived from a female donor with multiple sclerosis, enrolled in a pregnancy study. CDR3 nucleotide sequence: TGTGCCAGCAGTTTGGAGGTAGCGGGAAACGACGAGCAGTACTTC. Translating it yields CASSLEVAGNDEQYF.